This TCR beta chain derives from a study of chemoradiotherapy in HPV16-positive cancers. With respect to this clone: Its cognate antigen is unknown.

This CDR3 has 15 residues. J gave up 0 bases and V 3 bases, and 1 base lay outside the gene matches. Germline V CDR1 and CDR2: LNHDA, SQIVND (reference sequence). Study-wide points: Candidate HPV-specific clones and E7-related TCR motifs grew in tumor during treatment.

TCRdb's copy holds only in-frame clones and misses some; the assay was immunoSEQ multiplex PCR. The sample has 7,500 to 10,000 clones; roughly four fifths are singletons. This chain uses TRBV19 with TRBJ2-3, with 9 bases that match TRBD2. This sample was obtained from a patient who underwent chemoradiotherapy. The receptor's source is a human donor with HPV-associated anogenital cancer. CDR3 amino acids: CASSITSGSTDTQYF. CDR3 sequence (DNA): TGTGCCAGTAGTATTACTAGCGGGAGCACAGATACGCAGTATTTT.